The rows below give T cell receptor beta chains drawn from one sample of a study of beta chain features in type 1 diabetes. Here immunoSEQ multiplex PCR was the method, and the copy in TCRdb shows in-frame clones only, minus some. The sample lists about 290,000 clones, around 7.8% occurring once. Source material: central memory CD4+ T cells from blood. These receptor sequences come from a woman between 18 and 29 years old in good health. Each CDR3 is given with its conserved first and last residue. The order of the fields is CDR3 length, V gene, D gene, clone size, J gene, CDR3 protein, CDR3 DNA. A D gene is named only where the DNA matches it firmly. Clone size, where shown, is once, few, many, or a class for clones that have expanded.

cdr3_length: 15
v_call: TRBV5-1
d_call: -
clone_size: many
j_call: TRBJ2-1
cdr3_aa: CASSSDPPQGTEQFF
cdr3_nt: TGCGCCAGCAGCTCAGACCCCCCCCAAGGTACTGAGCAGTTCTTC

cdr3_length: 15
v_call: TRBV5-4
d_call: -
clone_size: -
j_call: TRBJ2-1
cdr3_aa: CASSLGNSPYNEQFF
cdr3_nt: TGTGCCAGCAGCTTGGGGAACAGCCCCTACAATGAGCAGTTCTTC

cdr3_length: 13
v_call: TRBV4-3
d_call: -
clone_size: -
j_call: TRBJ1-1
cdr3_aa: CASREERHTEAFF
cdr3_nt: TGCGCCAGCAGAGAGGAGCGGCACACTGAAGCTTTCTTT

cdr3_length: 16
v_call: TRBV7-9
d_call: TRBD1
clone_size: -
j_call: TRBJ2-2
cdr3_aa: CASSTPTGTNTGELFF
cdr3_nt: TGTGCCAGCAGCACCCCGACAGGGACAAACACCGGGGAGCTGTTTTTT

cdr3_length: 15
v_call: TRBV4-3
d_call: TRBD1
clone_size: many
j_call: TRBJ1-4
cdr3_aa: CASSQAGGDGEKLFF
cdr3_nt: TGCGCCAGCAGCCAGGCAGGGGGCGACGGTGAAAAACTGTTTTTT

cdr3_length: 14
v_call: TRBV19
d_call: TRBD2
clone_size: -
j_call: TRBJ2-3
cdr3_aa: CASSRGTTTDTQYF
cdr3_nt: TGTGCCAGTAGTCGGGGGACTACCACAGATACGCAGTATTTT

cdr3_length: 14
v_call: TRBV2
d_call: -
clone_size: -
j_call: TRBJ2-1
cdr3_aa: CASRGRQDWGEQFF
cdr3_nt: TGTGCCAGCAGGGGAAGACAGGATTGGGGTGAGCAGTTCTTC

cdr3_length: 14
v_call: TRBV11-3
d_call: -
clone_size: -
j_call: TRBJ2-3
cdr3_aa: CASAVGGPADTQYF
cdr3_nt: TGTGCCAGCGCGGTAGGGGGGCCGGCAGATACGCAGTATTTT

cdr3_length: 14
v_call: TRBV28
d_call: -
clone_size: few
j_call: TRBJ1-1
cdr3_aa: CASSLARVETEAFF
cdr3_nt: TGTGCCAGCAGTTTGGCCAGGGTGGAGACTGAAGCTTTCTTT

cdr3_length: 13
v_call: TRBV5-6
d_call: TRBD1
clone_size: few
j_call: TRBJ2-5
cdr3_aa: CASSGWDRETQYF
cdr3_nt: TGTGCCAGCAGTGGTTGGGACAGGGAGACCCAGTACTTC

cdr3_length: 15
v_call: TRBV7-3
d_call: -
clone_size: few
j_call: TRBJ2-5
cdr3_aa: CASSLGSRGQGAQYF
cdr3_nt: TGTGCCAGCAGCTTAGGGAGCCGGGGGCAAGGGGCCCAGTACTTC

cdr3_length: 13
v_call: TRBV29-1
d_call: TRBD2
clone_size: few
j_call: TRBJ2-1
cdr3_aa: CSCGLAGGHEQFF
cdr3_nt: TGCAGCTGTGGACTAGCGGGAGGTCATGAGCAGTTCTTC

cdr3_length: 15
v_call: TRBV18
d_call: TRBD1
clone_size: few
j_call: TRBJ2-3
cdr3_aa: CASSPRTGNTDTQYF
cdr3_nt: TGTGCCAGCTCACCCAGGACAGGAAACACAGATACGCAGTATTTT

cdr3_length: 11
v_call: TRBV2
d_call: -
clone_size: many
j_call: TRBJ2-2
cdr3_aa: CASSYTGELFF
cdr3_nt: TGTGCCAGCAGTTACACCGGGGAGCTGTTTTTT

cdr3_length: 15
v_call: TRBV27
d_call: TRBD1
clone_size: many
j_call: TRBJ2-7
cdr3_aa: CASSLSYRGSYEQYF
cdr3_nt: TGTGCCAGCAGTTTATCGTACAGGGGATCCTACGAGCAGTACTTC

cdr3_length: 14
v_call: TRBV18
d_call: -
clone_size: few
j_call: TRBJ2-7
cdr3_aa: CASSPSGHSYEQYF
cdr3_nt: TGTGCCAGCTCACCTTCCGGACACTCCTACGAGCAGTACTTC

cdr3_length: 12
v_call: TRBV29-1
d_call: TRBD2
clone_size: few
j_call: TRBJ2-7
cdr3_aa: CSVGNREDEQYF
cdr3_nt: TGCAGCGTTGGAAACCGGGAGGACGAGCAGTACTTC

cdr3_length: 12
v_call: TRBV30
d_call: -
clone_size: many
j_call: TRBJ2-2
cdr3_aa: CARDVNTGELFF
cdr3_nt: TGTGCCCGGGACGTGAACACCGGGGAGCTGTTTTTT

cdr3_length: 20
v_call: TRBV29-1
d_call: TRBD1
clone_size: -
j_call: TRBJ1-5
cdr3_aa: CSGTYNRGQAKAIHNQPQHF
cdr3_nt: TGCAGCGGCACTTACAACCGGGGACAGGCTAAGGCAATACACAATCAGCCCCAGCATTTT

cdr3_length: 15
v_call: TRBV6-5
d_call: -
clone_size: -
j_call: TRBJ2-6
cdr3_aa: CASRITPSGANVLTF
cdr3_nt: TGTGCCAGCAGAATAACGCCCTCTGGGGCCAACGTCCTGACTTTC

cdr3_length: 14
v_call: TRBV6-5
d_call: -
clone_size: few
j_call: TRBJ1-2
cdr3_aa: CASSTSTGSGGYTF
cdr3_nt: -

cdr3_length: 16
v_call: TRBV5-1
d_call: TRBD2
clone_size: few
j_call: TRBJ2-2
cdr3_aa: CASSLSGLVRTGELFF
cdr3_nt: TGCGCCAGCAGCTTGAGCGGACTAGTGAGGACCGGGGAGCTGTTTTTT

cdr3_length: 14
v_call: TRBV28
d_call: -
clone_size: many
j_call: TRBJ1-6
cdr3_aa: CASSLAGRNSPLHF
cdr3_nt: TGTGCCAGCAGTTTAGCTGGGAGGAATTCACCCCTCCACTTT

cdr3_length: 14
v_call: TRBV10-3
d_call: -
clone_size: -
j_call: TRBJ2-6
cdr3_aa: CAISESAGANVLTF
cdr3_nt: TGTGCCATCAGTGAGTCCGCCGGGGCCAACGTCCTGACTTTC

cdr3_length: 15
v_call: TRBV7-2
d_call: -
clone_size: -
j_call: TRBJ2-1
cdr3_aa: CASTLGGTGYNEQFF
cdr3_nt: TGTGCCAGCACCTTAGGGGGTACGGGCTACAATGAGCAGTTCTTC

cdr3_length: 11
v_call: TRBV20-1
d_call: -
clone_size: -
j_call: TRBJ1-2
cdr3_aa: CSATHRDGYTF
cdr3_nt: TGCAGTGCTACCCACAGGGACGGCTACACCTTC

cdr3_length: 16
v_call: TRBV4-2
d_call: -
clone_size: few
j_call: TRBJ2-4
cdr3_aa: CASSQEFSQPKNIQYF
cdr3_nt: TGTGCCAGCAGCCAAGAGTTCTCCCAGCCTAAAAACATTCAGTACTTC

cdr3_length: 13
v_call: TRBV18
d_call: -
clone_size: few
j_call: TRBJ2-1
cdr3_aa: CASSITEYNEQFF
cdr3_nt: TGTGCCAGCTCAATTACAGAGTACAATGAGCAGTTCTTC

cdr3_length: 15
v_call: TRBV18
d_call: TRBD1
clone_size: -
j_call: TRBJ1-2
cdr3_aa: CASSHGTGEVYGYTF
cdr3_nt: TGTGCCAGCTCACACGGGACAGGCGAGGTCTATGGCTACACCTTC